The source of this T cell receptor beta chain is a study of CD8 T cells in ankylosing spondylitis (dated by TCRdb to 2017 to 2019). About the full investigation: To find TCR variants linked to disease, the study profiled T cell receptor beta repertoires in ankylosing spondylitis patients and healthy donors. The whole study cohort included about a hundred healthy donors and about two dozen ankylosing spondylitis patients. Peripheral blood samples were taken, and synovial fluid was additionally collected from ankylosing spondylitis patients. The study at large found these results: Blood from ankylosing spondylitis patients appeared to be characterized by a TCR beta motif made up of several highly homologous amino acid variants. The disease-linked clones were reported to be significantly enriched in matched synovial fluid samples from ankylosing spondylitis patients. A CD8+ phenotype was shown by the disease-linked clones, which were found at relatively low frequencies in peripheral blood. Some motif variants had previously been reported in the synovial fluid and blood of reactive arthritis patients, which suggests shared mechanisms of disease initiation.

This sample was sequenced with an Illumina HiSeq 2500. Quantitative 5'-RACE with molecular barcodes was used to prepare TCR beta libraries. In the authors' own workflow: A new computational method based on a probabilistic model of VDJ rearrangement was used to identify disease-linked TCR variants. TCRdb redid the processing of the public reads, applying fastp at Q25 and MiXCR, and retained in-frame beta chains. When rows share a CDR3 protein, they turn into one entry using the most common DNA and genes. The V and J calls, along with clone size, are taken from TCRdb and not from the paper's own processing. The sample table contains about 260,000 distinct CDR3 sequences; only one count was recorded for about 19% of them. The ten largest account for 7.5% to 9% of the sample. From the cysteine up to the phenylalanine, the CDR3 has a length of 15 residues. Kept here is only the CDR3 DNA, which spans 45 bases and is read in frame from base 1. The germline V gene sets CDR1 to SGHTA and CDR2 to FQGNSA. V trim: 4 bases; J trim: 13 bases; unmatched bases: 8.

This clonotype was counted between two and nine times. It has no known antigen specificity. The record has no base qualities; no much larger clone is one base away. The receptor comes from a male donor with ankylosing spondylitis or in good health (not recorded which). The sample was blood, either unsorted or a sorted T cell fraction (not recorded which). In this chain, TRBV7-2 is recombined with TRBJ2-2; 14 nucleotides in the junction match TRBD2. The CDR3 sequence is CASSSRLAGGTRLFF. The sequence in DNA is TGTGCCAGCAGCTCCAGACTAGCGGGGGGGACCAGGCTGTTTTTT.